The 3 T cell receptor beta chains below were found in one sample sequenced in a study of OX40 agonist ivuxolimab in advanced cancers. The repertoire was sequenced with immunoSEQ multiplex PCR; TCRdb's copy has only in-frame clones and lacks some. This table holds about 63,000 clones, about 85% found once. This sample comprised CD4+ or CD8+ T cells sorted from blood, obtained in a trial of the OX40 agonist ivuxolimab. The receptors were sampled from an adult with an advanced solid tumor such as melanoma, head and neck, liver or kidney cancer.

The chain links TRBV7-8 to TRBJ1-5, with a weak D call TRBD1 (5 bases). This CDR3 has 17 amino acids. V dropped 2 bases and J dropped 0 bases, with 14 bases sitting between them. Germline loops: CDR1 SGHVS, CDR2 FQNEAQ. The CDR3 region is CASSLRRGGYSNQPQHF. The DNA of the CDR3 is TGTGCCAGCAGCTTAAGACGCGGGGGGTATAGCAATCAGCCCCAGCATTTT.

The chain links TRBV5-1 to TRBJ2-3; perhaps TRBD2 as D (6 bases). The CDR3 is 15 residues long. CDR1 SGHRS and CDR2 YFSETQ come from the germline V gene. The V and J ends lost 4 bases and 4 bases respectively, with 16 bases between them. CDR3 bases: TGCGCCAGCAGCCCGTCGGGGGAGGAGGCAGATACGCAGTATTTT. Translating gives CASSPSGEEADTQYF.

This chain's CDR3 is CASSSLTLGTGPEQYF. For the CDR3, the DNA is TGTGCCAGCAGCTCCCTTACCTTAGGGACAGGGCCCGAGCAGTACTTC. The rearrangement links TRBV7-3 to TRBJ2-7; 9 nucleotides match TRBD1. The CDR3 loop spans 16 amino acids. Germline V gives CDR1 SGHTA, CDR2 FQGTGA. V shed 4 bases and J 6 bases; nucleotides not matched to a gene: 13.